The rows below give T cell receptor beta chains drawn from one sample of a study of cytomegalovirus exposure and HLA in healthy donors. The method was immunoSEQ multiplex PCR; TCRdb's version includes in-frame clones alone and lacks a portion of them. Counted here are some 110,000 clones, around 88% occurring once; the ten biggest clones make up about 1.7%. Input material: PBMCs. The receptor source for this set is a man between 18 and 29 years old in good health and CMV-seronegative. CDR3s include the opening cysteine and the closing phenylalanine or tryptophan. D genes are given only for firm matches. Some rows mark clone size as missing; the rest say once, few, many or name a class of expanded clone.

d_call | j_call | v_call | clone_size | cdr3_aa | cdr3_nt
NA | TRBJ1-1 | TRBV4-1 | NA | CASSQDSGQPNTEAFF | TGCGCCAGCAGCCAAGACAGCGGACAGCCGAACACTGAAGCTTTCTTT
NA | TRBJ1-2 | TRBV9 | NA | CASNRKTGLPTDGYTF | TGTGCCAGCAACCGAAAGACTGGACTTCCCACCGATGGCTACACCTTC
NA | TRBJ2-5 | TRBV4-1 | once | CASSQGGETQYF | TGCGCCAGCAGCCAGGGGGGTGAGACCCAGTACTTC
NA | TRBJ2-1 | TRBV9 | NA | CASSVATTGYNEQFF | TGTGCCAGCAGCGTAGCTACAACGGGGTACAATGAGCAGTTCTTC
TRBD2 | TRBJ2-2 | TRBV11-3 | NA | CASSLGLANTGELFF | TGTGCCAGCAGCCTGGGACTAGCGAACACCGGGGAGCTGTTTTTT
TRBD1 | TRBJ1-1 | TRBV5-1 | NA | CARETGQVAEAFF | TGCGCCCGAGAGACAGGGCAAGTGGCTGAAGCTTTCTTT
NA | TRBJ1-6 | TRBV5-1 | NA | CASSRDRNNSPLHF | TGCGCCAGCAGCCGCGACAGGAATAATTCACCCCTCCACTTT
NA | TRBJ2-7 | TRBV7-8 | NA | CASSLDGPSEQYF | TGTGCCAGCAGCTTAGATGGCCCGTCAGAGCAGTACTTC
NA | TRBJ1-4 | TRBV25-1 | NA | CASSPARANEKLFF | TGTGCCAGCAGCCCAGCCAGGGCTAATGAAAAACTGTTTTTT
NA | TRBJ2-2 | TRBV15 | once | CATSRDRFSGSGELFF | TGTGCCACCAGCAGAGATAGATTTTCGGGATCTGGGGAGCTGTTTTTT
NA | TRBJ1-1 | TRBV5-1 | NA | CASSGTGKTEAFF | TGCGCCAGCAGCGGTACAGGGAAGACTGAAGCTTTCTTT
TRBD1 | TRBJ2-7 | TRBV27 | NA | CASSLNPGQGSHEQYF | TGTGCCAGCAGTTTAAATCCGGGACAGGGGTCGCACGAGCAGTACTTC
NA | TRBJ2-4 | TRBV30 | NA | CAGIRGSNIQYF | TGTGCCGGGATCAGGGGCTCAAACATTCAGTACTTC
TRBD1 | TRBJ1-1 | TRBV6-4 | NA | CASSDSKGARTEAFF | TGTGCCAGCAGTGACTCGAAGGGGGCGCGTACTGAAGCTTTCTTT
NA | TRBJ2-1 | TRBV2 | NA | CASSQSGSSYNEQFF | TGTGCCAGCAGTCAGTCGGGGTCATCCTACAATGAGCAGTTCTTC
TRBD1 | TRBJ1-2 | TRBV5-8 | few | CASSLWTGRGYTF | TGTGCCAGCAGCCTATGGACAGGCCGTGGCTACACCTTC